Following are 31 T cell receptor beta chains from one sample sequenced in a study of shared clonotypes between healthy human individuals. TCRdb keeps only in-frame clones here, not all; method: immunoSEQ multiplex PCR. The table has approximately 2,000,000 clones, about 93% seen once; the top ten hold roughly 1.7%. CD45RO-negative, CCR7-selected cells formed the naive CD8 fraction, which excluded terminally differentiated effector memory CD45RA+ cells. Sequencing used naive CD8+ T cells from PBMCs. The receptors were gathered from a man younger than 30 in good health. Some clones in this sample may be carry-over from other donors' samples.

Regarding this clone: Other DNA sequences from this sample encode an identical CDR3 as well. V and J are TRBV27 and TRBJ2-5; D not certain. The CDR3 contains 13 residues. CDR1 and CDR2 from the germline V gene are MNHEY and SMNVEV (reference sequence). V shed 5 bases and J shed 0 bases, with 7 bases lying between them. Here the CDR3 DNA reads TGTGCCAGCAGTCCCCGGTACCAAGAGACCCAGTACTTC. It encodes CASSPRYQETQYF.

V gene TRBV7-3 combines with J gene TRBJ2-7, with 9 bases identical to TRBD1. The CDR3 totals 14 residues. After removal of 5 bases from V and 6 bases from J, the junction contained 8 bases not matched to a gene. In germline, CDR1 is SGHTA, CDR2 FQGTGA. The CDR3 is CASSPDGTGIEQYF. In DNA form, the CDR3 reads TGTGCCAGCAGCCCAGACGGGACAGGGATCGAGCAGTACTTC.

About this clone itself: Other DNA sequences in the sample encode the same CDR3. The CDR3: CASSLRGYEQYF. CDR3 in DNA: TGTGCCAGCAGTTTAAGAGGCTACGAGCAGTACTTC. The chain is built from TRBV27 and TRBJ2-7; D is undetermined. In germline, CDR1 is MNHEY, CDR2 SMNVEV (reference sequence). CDR3 length: 12 residues. V lost 2 bases and J lost 3, with 5 bases in between.

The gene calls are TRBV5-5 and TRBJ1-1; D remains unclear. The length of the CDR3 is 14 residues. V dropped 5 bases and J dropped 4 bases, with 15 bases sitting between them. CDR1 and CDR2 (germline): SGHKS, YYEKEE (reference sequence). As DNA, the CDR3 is TGTGCCAGCAGGTCCTCGGGGTTTGGCACTGAAGCTTTCTTT. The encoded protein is CASRSSGFGTEAFF.

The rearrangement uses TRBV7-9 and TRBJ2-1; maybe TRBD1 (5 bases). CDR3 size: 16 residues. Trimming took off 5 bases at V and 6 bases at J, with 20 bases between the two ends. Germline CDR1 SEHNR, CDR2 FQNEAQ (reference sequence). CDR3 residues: CASSPPVGRAGNEQFF. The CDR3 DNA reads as TGTGCCAGCAGCCCCCCGGTTGGCAGGGCTGGCAATGAGCAGTTCTTC.

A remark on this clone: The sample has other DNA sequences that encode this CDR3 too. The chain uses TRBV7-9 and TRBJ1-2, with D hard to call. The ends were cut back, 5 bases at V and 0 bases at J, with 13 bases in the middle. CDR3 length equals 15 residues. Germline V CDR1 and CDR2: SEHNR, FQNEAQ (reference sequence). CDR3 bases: TGTGCCAGCAGCCCCCCGGCAGGCACTAACTATGGCTACACCTTC. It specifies CASSPPAGTNYGYTF.

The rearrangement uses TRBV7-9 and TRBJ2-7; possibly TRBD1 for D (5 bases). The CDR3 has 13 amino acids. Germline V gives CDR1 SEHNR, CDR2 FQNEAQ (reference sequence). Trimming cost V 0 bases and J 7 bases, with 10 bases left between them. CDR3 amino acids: CASSLAMTAEQYF. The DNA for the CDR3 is TGTGCCAGCAGCTTAGCGATGACAGCTGAGCAGTACTTC.

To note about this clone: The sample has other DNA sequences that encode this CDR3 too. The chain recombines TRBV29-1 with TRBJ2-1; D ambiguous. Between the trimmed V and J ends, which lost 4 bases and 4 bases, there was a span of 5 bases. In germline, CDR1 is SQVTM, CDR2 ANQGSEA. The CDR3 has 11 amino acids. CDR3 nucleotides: TGCAGCGTTGTGGTTTACAATGAGCAGTTCTTC. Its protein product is CSVVVYNEQFF.

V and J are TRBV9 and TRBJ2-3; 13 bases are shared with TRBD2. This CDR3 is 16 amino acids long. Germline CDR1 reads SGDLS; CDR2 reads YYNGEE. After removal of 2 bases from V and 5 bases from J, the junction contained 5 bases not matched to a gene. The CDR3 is CASSVRLAGGEDTQYF. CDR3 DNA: TGTGCCAGCAGCGTCCGACTAGCGGGGGGCGAAGATACGCAGTATTTT.

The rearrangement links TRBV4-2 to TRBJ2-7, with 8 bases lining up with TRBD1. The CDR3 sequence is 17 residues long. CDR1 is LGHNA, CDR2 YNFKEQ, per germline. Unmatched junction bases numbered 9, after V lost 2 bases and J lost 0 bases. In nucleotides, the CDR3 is TGTGCCAGCAGCCAACGACAGGGGCCAGACTTCTCCTACGAGCAGTACTTC. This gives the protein CASSQRQGPDFSYEQYF.

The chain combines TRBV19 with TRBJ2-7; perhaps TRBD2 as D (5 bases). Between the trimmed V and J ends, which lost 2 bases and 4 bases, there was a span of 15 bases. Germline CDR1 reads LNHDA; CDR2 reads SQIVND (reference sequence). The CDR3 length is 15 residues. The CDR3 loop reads CASSIMRAPLYEQYF. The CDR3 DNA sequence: TGTGCCAGTAGTATAATGCGGGCTCCCTTGTACGAGCAGTACTTC. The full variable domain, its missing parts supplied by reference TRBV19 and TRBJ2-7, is DGGITQSPKYLFRKEGQNVTLSCEQNLNHDAMYWYRQDPGQGLRLIYYSQIVNDFQKGDIAEGYSVSREKKESFPLTVTSAQKNPTAFYLCASSIMRAPLYEQYFGPGTRLTVT.

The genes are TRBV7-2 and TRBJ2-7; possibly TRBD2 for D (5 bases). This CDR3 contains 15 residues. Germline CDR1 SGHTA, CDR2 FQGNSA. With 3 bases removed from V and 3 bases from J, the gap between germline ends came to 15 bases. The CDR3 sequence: CASSFTDLPNYEQYF. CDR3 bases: TGTGCCAGCAGCTTCACGGACTTACCCAACTACGAGCAGTACTTC.

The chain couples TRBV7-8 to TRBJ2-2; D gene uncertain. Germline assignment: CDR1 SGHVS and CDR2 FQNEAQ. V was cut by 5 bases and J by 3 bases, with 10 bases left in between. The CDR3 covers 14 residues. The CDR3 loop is CASSLRRDTGELFF. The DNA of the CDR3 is TGTGCCAGCAGCCTCCGTAGGGACACCGGGGAGCTGTTTTTT.

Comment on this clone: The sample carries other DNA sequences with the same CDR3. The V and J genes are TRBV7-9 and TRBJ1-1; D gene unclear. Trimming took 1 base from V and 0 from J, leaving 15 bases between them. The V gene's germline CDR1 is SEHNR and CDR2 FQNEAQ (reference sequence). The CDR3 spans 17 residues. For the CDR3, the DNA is TGTGCCAGCAGCTTAGTTCGTCCGTTTCGGATGAACACTGAAGCTTTCTTT. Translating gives CASSLVRPFRMNTEAFF.

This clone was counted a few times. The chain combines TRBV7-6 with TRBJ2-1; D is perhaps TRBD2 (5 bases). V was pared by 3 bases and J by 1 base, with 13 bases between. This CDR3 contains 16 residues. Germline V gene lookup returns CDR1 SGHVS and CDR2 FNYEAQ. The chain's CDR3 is CASSLWVAQSYNEQFF. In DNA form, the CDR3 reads TGTGCCAGCAGCTTGTGGGTAGCGCAATCCTACAATGAGCAGTTCTTC.

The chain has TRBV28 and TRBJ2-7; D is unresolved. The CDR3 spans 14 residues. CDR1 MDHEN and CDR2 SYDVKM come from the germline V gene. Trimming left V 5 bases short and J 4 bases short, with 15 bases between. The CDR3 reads CASSTSGGYYEQYF. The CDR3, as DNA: TGTGCCAGCAGTACCTCGGGCGGTTATTACGAGCAGTACTTC.

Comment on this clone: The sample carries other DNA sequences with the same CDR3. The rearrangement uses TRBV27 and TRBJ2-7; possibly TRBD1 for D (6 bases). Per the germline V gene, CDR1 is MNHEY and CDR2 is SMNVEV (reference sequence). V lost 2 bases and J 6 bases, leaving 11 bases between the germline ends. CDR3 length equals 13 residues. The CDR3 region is CASSLGQGSEQYF. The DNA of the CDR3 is TGTGCCAGCAGTTTAGGGCAGGGGAGCGAGCAGTACTTC.

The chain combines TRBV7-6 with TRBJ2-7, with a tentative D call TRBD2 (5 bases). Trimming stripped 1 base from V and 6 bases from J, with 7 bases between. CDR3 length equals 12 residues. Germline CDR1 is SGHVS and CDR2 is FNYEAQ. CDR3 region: CASSLGGREQYF. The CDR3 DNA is TGTGCCAGCAGCTTAGGAGGGCGCGAGCAGTACTTC.

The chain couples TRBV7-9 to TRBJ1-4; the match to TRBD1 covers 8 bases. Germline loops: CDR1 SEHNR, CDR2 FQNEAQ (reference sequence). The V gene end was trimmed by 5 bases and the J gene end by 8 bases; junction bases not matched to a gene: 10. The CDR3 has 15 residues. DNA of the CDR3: TGTGCCAGCAGCATTCCGACAGGGGCTACAGAAAAACTGTTTTTT. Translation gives CASSIPTGATEKLFF.

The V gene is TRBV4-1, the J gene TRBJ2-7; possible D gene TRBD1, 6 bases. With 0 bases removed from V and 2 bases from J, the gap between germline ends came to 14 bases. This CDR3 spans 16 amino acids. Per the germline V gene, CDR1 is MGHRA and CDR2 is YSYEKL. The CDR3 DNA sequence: TGCGCCAGCAGCCAAGACTTCTCGGGACAACCCTACGAGCAGTACTTC. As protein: CASSQDFSGQPYEQYF.

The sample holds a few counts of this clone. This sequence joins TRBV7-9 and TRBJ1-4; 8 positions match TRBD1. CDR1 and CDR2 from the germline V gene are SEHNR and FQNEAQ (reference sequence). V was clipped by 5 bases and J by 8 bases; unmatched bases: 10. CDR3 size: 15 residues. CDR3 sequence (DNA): TGTGCCAGCAGCCCAACCAGGGGGCTAGGGGAAAAACTGTTTTTT. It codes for CASSPTRGLGEKLFF.

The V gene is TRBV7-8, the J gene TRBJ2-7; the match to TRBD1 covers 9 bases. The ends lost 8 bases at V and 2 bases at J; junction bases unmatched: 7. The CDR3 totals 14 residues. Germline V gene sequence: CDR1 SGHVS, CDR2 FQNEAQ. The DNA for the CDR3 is TGTGCCAGCGTAGGGACAGGGAGCCCCTACGAGCAGTACTTC. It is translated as CASVGTGSPYEQYF.

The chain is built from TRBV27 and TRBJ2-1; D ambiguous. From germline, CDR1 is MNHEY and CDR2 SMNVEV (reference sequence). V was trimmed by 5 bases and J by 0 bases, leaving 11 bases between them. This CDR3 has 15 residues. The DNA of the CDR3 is TGTGCCAGCAGTGCCCGACTGGGCTCCTACAATGAGCAGTTCTTC. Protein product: CASSARLGSYNEQFF.

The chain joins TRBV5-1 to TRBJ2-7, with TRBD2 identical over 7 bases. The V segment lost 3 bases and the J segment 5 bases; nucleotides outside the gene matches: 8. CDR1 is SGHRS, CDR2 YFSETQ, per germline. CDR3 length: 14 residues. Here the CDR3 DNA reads TGCGCCAGCAGCTGGACCGGGGGAGGGGACGAGCAGTACTTC. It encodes CASSWTGGGDEQYF.

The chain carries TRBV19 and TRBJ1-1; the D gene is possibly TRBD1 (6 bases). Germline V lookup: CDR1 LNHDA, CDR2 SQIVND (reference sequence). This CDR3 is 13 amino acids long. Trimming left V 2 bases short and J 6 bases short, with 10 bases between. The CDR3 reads CASSITGWAEAFF. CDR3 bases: TGTGCCAGTAGTATAACAGGGTGGGCTGAAGCTTTCTTT. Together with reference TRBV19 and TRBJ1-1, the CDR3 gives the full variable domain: DGGITQSPKYLFRKEGQNVTLSCEQNLNHDAMYWYRQDPGQGLRLIYYSQIVNDFQKGDIAEGYSVSREKKESFPLTVTSAQKNPTAFYLCASSITGWAEAFFGQGTRLTVV.

CDR3 region: CASSFLATGNEQFF. CDR3 DNA sequence: TGTGCCAGCAGCTTTTTAGCCACAGGGAATGAGCAGTTCTTC. This chain uses TRBV11-2 with TRBJ2-1; TRBD1 might be the D (6 bases). Per the germline V gene, CDR1 is SGHAT and CDR2 is FQNNGV. Deletions cut 3 bases from V and 7 bases from J, with 13 bases between. The CDR3 extends over 14 amino acids.

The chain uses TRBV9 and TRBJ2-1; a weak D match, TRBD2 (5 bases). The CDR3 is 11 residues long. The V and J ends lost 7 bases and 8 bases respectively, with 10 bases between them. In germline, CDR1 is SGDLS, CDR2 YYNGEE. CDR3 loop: CASRGLDEQFF. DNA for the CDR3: TGTGCCAGCCGCGGGCTTGATGAGCAGTTCTTC.

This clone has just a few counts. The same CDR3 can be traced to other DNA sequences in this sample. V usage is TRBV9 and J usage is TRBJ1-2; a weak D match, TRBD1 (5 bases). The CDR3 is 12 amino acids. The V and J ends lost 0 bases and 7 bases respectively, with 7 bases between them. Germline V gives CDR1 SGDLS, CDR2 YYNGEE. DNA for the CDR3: TGTGCCAGCAGCGTAGGGGGCTTTGGCTACACCTTC. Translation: CASSVGGFGYTF. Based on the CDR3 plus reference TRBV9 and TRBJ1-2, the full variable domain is DSGVTQTPKHLITATGQRVTLRCSPRSGDLSVYWYQQSLDQGLQFLIQYYNGEERAKGNILERFSAQQFPDLHSELNLSSLELGDSALYFCASSVGGFGYTFGSGTRLTVV.

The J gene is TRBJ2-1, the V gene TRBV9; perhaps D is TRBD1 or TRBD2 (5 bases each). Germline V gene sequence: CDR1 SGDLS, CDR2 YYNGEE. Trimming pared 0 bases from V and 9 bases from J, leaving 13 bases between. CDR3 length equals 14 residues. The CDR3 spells CASSVEGRWGEQFF. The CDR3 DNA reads TGTGCCAGCAGCGTAGAGGGACGGTGGGGTGAGCAGTTCTTC.

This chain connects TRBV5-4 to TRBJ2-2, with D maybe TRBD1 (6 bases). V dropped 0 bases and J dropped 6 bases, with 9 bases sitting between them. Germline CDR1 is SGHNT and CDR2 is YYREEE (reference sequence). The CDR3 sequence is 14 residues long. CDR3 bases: TGTGCCAGCAGCTTGGGTTCAGGGGCCGGGGAGCTGTTTTTT. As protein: CASSLGSGAGELFF. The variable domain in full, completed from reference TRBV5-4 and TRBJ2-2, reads ETGVTQSPTHLIKTRGQQVTLRCSSQSGHNTVSWYQQALGQGPQFIFQYYREEENGRGNFPPRFSGLQFPNYSSELNVNALELDDSALYLCASSLGSGAGELFFGEGSRLTVL.

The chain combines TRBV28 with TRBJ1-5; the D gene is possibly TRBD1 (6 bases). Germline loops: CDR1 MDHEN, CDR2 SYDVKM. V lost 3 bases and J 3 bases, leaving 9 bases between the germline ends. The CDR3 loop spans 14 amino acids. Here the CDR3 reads CASSFRGANQPQHF. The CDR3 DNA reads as TGTGCCAGCAGTTTTAGGGGGGCCAATCAGCCCCAGCATTTT.